The TCR beta chain under discussion was sequenced for a study of T cell responses to AZD1222 COVID-19 vaccine. Study outcomes and limitations: Spike-specific TCR breadth and depth were elevated following two AZD1222 doses.

Worth noting for this clone: The antigen remains unidentified.

TCRdb keeps only in-frame clones here, not all; method: immunoSEQ multiplex PCR. Of approximately 93,000 clones in the sample, over 85% were seen once. Trimming took off 4 bases at V and 3 bases at J, with 10 bases between the two ends. Germline assignment: CDR1 MNHEY and CDR2 SMNVEV (reference sequence). The CDR3 has 13 amino acids. The sequencing used peripheral blood, collected 28 days after the second AZD1222 dose. The chain employs TRBV27 and TRBJ2-7, with TRBD1 as a possible D gene (6 bases). The clonotype originates from an adult who received the AZD1222 COVID-19 vaccine. In DNA, the CDR3 is TGTGCCAGCAGTTCAGGGGCGGACTACGAGCAGTACTTC. Its protein is CASSSGADYEQYF.